Listed below are T cell receptor beta chains from one sample, sequenced in a study of blood T cells in healthy people across ages. TCRdb ran MiXCR on the 5' RACE reads and lists one entry per CDR3 protein. The sample has hundreds of thousands of distinct CDR3 sequences, roughly 20% seen once. Sequencing used blood. The source is a man between 70 and 80 years old in good health. CDR3s include the opening cysteine and the closing phenylalanine or tryptophan. The D gene is left open where the match is weak. Part of the rows lack a size; the others show once, few, many or a class for expanded clones.

size: -
J: TRBJ1-2
V: TRBV10-3
D: -
CDR3: CAISGDTTNYGYTF
DNA: TGTGCCATCAGTGGGGACACCACTAACTATGGCTACACCTTC

size: -
J: TRBJ2-5
V: TRBV5-1
D: -
CDR3: CASSHRTRQETQYF
DNA: TGCGCCAGCAGCCACCGGACACGACAAGAGACCCAGTACTTC

size: few
J: TRBJ2-3
V: TRBV29-1
D: -
CDR3: CSVALRVKVSDTQYF
DNA: TGCAGCGTTGCCCTCAGGGTGAAAGTATCAGATACGCAGTATTTT

size: -
J: TRBJ2-2
V: TRBV5-1
D: -
CDR3: CASSLELTGTGELFF
DNA: TGCGCCAGCAGCTTGGAACTTACGGGCACCGGGGAGCTGTTTTTT

size: -
J: TRBJ2-5
V: TRBV2
D: TRBD2
CDR3: CASSRSSGGGQTQYF
DNA: TGTGCCAGCAGTCGGTCTAGCGGGGGCGGACAGACCCAGTACTTC

size: -
J: TRBJ2-7
V: TRBV5-5
D: -
CDR3: CASSFSTYEQYF
DNA: TGTGCCAGCAGCTTTTCCACCTACGAGCAGTACTTC

size: few
J: TRBJ2-1
V: TRBV4-1
D: -
CDR3: CASSQAPVAVSYNEQFF
DNA: TGCGCCAGCAGCCAAGCCCCGGTGGCGGTCTCCTACAATGAGCAGTTCTTC

size: -
J: TRBJ2-7
V: TRBV7-2
D: TRBD2
CDR3: CASSSVAGVFFYEQYF
DNA: TGTGCCAGCAGCTCCGTAGCGGGAGTCTTTTTCTACGAGCAGTACTTC

size: few
J: TRBJ1-6
V: TRBV5-1
D: TRBD1
CDR3: CASSLVAGGNSPLHF
DNA: TGCGCCAGCAGCTTGGTGGCAGGGGGGAATTCACCCCTCCACTTT

size: few
J: TRBJ2-5
V: TRBV3-1
D: TRBD2
CDR3: CASSRGLAGRGSTETQYF
DNA: TGTGCCAGCAGCCGAGGACTAGCGGGAAGAGGTTCCACAGAGACCCAGTACTTC

size: -
J: TRBJ1-4
V: TRBV14
D: -
CDR3: CASSQEQITTTNEKLFF
DNA: TGTGCCAGCAGCCAAGAACAGATAACGACAACTAATGAAAAACTGTTTTTT

size: -
J: TRBJ2-1
V: TRBV7-2
D: -
CDR3: CASSLDRLGSYNEQFF
DNA: TGTGCCAGCAGCCTAGACCGTCTAGGCTCCTACAATGAGCAGTTCTTC

size: -
J: TRBJ2-3
V: TRBV29-1
D: TRBD2
CDR3: CSVTGLGLDTQYF
DNA: TGCAGCGTAACGGGACTAGGATTGGATACGCAGTATTTT

size: -
J: TRBJ2-5
V: TRBV5-1
D: -
CDR3: CASSVGRRLQETQYF
DNA: TGCGCCAGCAGCGTCGGACGGCGGCTCCAAGAGACCCAGTACTTC

size: many
J: TRBJ2-1
V: TRBV20-1
D: -
CDR3: CSAAPSLSEFYNEQFF
DNA: TGCAGTGCGGCTCCCTCACTTAGCGAGTTCTACAATGAGCAGTTCTTC

size: -
J: TRBJ2-7
V: TRBV12-3/TRBV12-4
D: -
CDR3: CASSLWGDGQYF
DNA: TGTGCCAGCAGTTTGTGGGGGGACGGGCAGTACTTC

size: -
J: TRBJ2-5
V: TRBV7-7
D: -
CDR3: CASSLGEQETQYF
DNA: TGTGCTAGCAGCTTAGGCGAACAAGAGACCCAGTACTTC

size: -
J: TRBJ1-2
V: TRBV7-3
D: -
CDR3: CASSQENPEPNYGYTF
DNA: TGTGCCAGCAGCCAAGAAAACCCAGAGCCTAACTATGGCTACACCTTC

size: few
J: TRBJ2-1
V: TRBV7-2
D: TRBD2
CDR3: CASSWAPRTSGSGEQFF
DNA: TGTGCCAGCAGCTGGGCTCCCAGGACTAGCGGGAGCGGTGAGCAGTTCTTC

size: -
J: TRBJ2-4
V: TRBV6-1
D: TRBD2
CDR3: CASGLAVGDIQYF
DNA: TGTGCCAGCGGACTAGCGGTGGGGGACATTCAGTACTTC

size: many
J: TRBJ2-6
V: TRBV19
D: -
CDR3: CASELGSSGANVLTF
DNA: TGTGCCAGTGAGTTGGGGAGCTCTGGGGCCAACGTCCTGACTTTC

size: few
J: TRBJ1-6
V: TRBV6-6
D: -
CDR3: CASSPQTNSPLHF
DNA: TGTGCCAGCAGTCCACAAACTAATTCACCCCTCCACTTT

size: few
J: TRBJ2-1
V: TRBV6-1
D: TRBD2
CDR3: CASSRAGTSGSASYNEQFF
DNA: TGTGCCAGCAGTCGCGCCGGGACTAGCGGGAGCGCGTCCTACAATGAGCAGTTCTTC

size: -
J: TRBJ2-1
V: TRBV9
D: -
CDR3: CASSVSSTPTYNEQFF
DNA: TGTGCCAGCAGCGTCTCTAGCACCCCTACCTACAATGAGCAGTTCTTC

size: -
J: TRBJ2-3
V: TRBV11-2
D: TRBD2
CDR3: CATRLAGTDTQYF
DNA: TGTGCCACTAGACTAGCGGGTACAGATACGCAGTATTTT

size: few
J: TRBJ2-7
V: TRBV6-5
D: TRBD1
CDR3: CASSYTTGDTYEQYF
DNA: TGTGCCAGCAGTTACACCACAGGGGACACCTACGAGCAGTACTTC